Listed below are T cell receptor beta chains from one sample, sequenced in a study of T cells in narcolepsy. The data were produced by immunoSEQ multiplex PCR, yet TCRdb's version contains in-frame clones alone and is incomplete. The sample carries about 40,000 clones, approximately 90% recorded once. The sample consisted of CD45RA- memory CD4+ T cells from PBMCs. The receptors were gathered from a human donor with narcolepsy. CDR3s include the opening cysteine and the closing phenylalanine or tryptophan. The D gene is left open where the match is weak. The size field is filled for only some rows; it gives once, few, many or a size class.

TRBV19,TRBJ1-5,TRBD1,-,TGTGCCAGTAGTATAGTGGGGACAGATGTCCATTTAGGTAATCAGCCCCAGCATTTT,CASSIVGTDVHLGNQPQHF
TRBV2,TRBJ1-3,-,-,TGTGCCAGCAGTGACGGACACACCTCTGGAAACACCATATATTTT,CASSDGHTSGNTIYF
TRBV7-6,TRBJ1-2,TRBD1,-,TGTGCCAGCAGCTCCCGACAGGGCTATGGCTACACCTTC,CASSSRQGYGYTF
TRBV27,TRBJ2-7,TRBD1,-,TGTGCCAGCAGCCGTACCCGCCCGACAGGGGGGGGCGAGCAGTACTTC,CASSRTRPTGGGEQYF
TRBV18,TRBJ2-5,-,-,TGTGCCAGCTCAGGGTCCGGGGGGCGACAAGAGACCCAGTACTTC,CASSGSGGRQETQYF
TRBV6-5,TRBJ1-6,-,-,TGTGCCAGCAGTGCTAGGGTGGGTAATTCACCCCTCCACTTT,CASSARVGNSPLHF
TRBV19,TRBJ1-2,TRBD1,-,TGTGCCAGTAGGGATACAGGGGTAAATTATGGCTACACCTTC,CASRDTGVNYGYTF
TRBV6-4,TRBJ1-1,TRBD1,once,TGTGCCAGTCAGGACAGGGTGGGCACTGAAGCTTTCTTT,CASQDRVGTEAFF
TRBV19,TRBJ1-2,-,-,TGTGCCAGTAGGCGGACAGTTAACTATGGCTACACCTTC,CASRRTVNYGYTF
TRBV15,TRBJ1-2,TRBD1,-,TGTGCCACCAGCAGGGGACAGGGGGCAAACTATGGCTACACCTTC,CATSRGQGANYGYTF
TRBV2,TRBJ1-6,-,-,TGTGCCAGCGATGGACAGCCTAGAACACCCCTCCACTTT,CASDGQPRTPLHF
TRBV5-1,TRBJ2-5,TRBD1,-,TGCGCCAGCAGCTTGGTCATGACAGGGCAAGAGACCCAGTACTTC,CASSLVMTGQETQYF
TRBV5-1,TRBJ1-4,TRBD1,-,TGCGCCAGCAGTTCCGGGACAGCGAATGAAAAACTGTTTTTT,CASSSGTANEKLFF
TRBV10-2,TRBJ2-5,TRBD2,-,TGCGCCAGCAGTCAGACTAGCGCAGAGACCCAGTACTTC,CASSQTSAETQYF
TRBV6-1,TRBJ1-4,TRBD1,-,TGTGCCACCAGGGGGGGCTACCCTAATGAAAAACTGTTTTTT,CATRGGYPNEKLFF
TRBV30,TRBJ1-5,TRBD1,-,TGTGCCTGGACGACAGGGGGTACTCAGCCCCAGCATTTT,CAWTTGGTQPQHF
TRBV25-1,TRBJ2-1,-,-,TGTGCCAGCAGTGAACGGATAGTAAATGAGCAGTTCTTC,CASSERIVNEQFF
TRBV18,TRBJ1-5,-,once,TGTGCCAGCTCAACAGCTAGCAATCAGCCCCAGCATTTT,CASSTASNQPQHF
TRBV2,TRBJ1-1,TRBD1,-,TGTGCCGGCGACAGGGGTCTGAACACTGAAGCTTTCTTT,CAGDRGLNTEAFF
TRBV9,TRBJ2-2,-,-,TGTGCCAGCAGCGCAGGAGTTGCCCTCACCGGGGAGCTGTTTTTT,CASSAGVALTGELFF
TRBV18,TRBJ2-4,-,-,TGTGCCAGCTCACCACGGGACGGTGGAGCCAAAAACATTCAGTACTTC,CASSPRDGGAKNIQYF
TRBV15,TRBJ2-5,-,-,TGTGCCACCAGCAGAGGGCAAGAGACCCAGTACTTC,CATSRGQETQYF
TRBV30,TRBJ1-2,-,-,TGTGCCTGGAACTCTCATCCGGGAAATGGCTACACCTTC,CAWNSHPGNGYTF
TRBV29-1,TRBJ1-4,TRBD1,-,TGCAGCGCACACAGGGGGCAGGATGAAAAACTGTTTTTT,CSAHRGQDEKLFF
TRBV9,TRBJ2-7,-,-,TGTGCCAGCAGCGTAGGAAATAGTGGGTACGAGCAGTACTTC,CASSVGNSGYEQYF
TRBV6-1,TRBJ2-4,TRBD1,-,TGTGCCAGCAGAGGACAGGGGGCCAAAAACATTCAGTACTTC,CASRGQGAKNIQYF
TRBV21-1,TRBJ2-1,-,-,TGTGCCAGCAGCCCCACTAGCGGCAGAACGGTCAATGAGCAGTTCTTC,CASSPTSGRTVNEQFF
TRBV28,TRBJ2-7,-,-,TGTGCCAGCAGCCGTAGCGGTCCGGACTACGAGCAGTACTTC,CASSRSGPDYEQYF
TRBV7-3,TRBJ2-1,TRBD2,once,TGTGCCAGCAGCACGGGACTAGCGGGAGGGGGTGAGCAGTTCTTC,CASSTGLAGGGEQFF
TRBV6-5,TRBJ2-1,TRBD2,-,TGTGCCAGCAGTTACGAAGCGGGAGGGGGGAATGAGCAGTTCTTC,CASSYEAGGGNEQFF
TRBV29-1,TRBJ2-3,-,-,TGCAGCGTTCCTTCGGACGGGTATACGCAGTATTTT,CSVPSDGYTQYF
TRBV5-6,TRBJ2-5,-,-,TGTGCCAGCAGCTTGGTAGGCAGGGCCCAAGAGACCCAGTACTTC,CASSLVGRAQETQYF
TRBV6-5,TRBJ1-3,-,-,TGTGCCAGCAGTTACCTCGGCACCATATATTTT,CASSYLGTIYF
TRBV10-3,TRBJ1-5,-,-,TGTGCCACCCAGGTCCCGGATCAGCCCCAGCATTTT,CATQVPDQPQHF
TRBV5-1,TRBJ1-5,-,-,TGCGCCAGCAGCCTCGGGGAAGATAATCAGCCCCAGCATTTT,CASSLGEDNQPQHF
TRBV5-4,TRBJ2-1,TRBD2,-,TGTGCCAGCAGCTTAGCGGGGGGGCCAAACAATGAGCAGTTCTTC,CASSLAGGPNNEQFF
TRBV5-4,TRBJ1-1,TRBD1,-,TGTGCCAGCAGCTTGGGACAGGGGAGGGCGAACACTGAAGCTTTCTTT,CASSLGQGRANTEAFF
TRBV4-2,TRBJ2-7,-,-,TGTGCCAGCAGCCAAGTAGGGGGGGCACTCGAGCAGTACTTC,CASSQVGGALEQYF
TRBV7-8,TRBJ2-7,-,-,TGTGCCAGCAGCTTAGAGGCAGCGAGCTCCTACGAGCAGTACTTC,CASSLEAASSYEQYF
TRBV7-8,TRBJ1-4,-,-,TGTGCCAGCAGCCACTCTAGGTGGCTACCTAATGAAAAACTGTTTTTT,CASSHSRWLPNEKLFF
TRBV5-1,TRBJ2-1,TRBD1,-,TGCGCCAGCAGCTCCGGACAGGACAATGAGCAGTTCTTC,CASSSGQDNEQFF
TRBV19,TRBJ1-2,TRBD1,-,TGTGCCAGTAGTAAGACAGGGAGGGGTGGCTACACCTTC,CASSKTGRGGYTF